Each of the 24 T cell receptor beta chains below was sequenced from the same sample in a study of T cells in Graves' hyperthyroidism and ophthalmopathy. There were TCR beta CDR3 regions amplified from RNA transcripts. RT-PCR in the first round (using the HTBI primer set) targeted the TCR CDR3. TCRdb itself ran the multiplex PCR reads through MiXCR, one entry per CDR3 protein. Here the sample spans some 50,000 distinct CDR3 sequences, 48% being singletons. Sequencing used blood. All receptors derive from a woman in her 50s with Graves' ophthalmopathy.

This clonotype was picked up one time. The genes are TRBV19 and TRBJ2-7, with a tentative D call TRBD1 (6 bases). This CDR3 spans 13 amino acids. V gave up 5 bases and J gave up 2 bases, with 10 bases separating them. CDR1 and CDR2 (germline): LNHDA, SQIVND (reference sequence). The CDR3 DNA sequence: TGTGCCAGTAGTCAGACAGGACCCTACGAGCAGTACTTC. Protein product: CASSQTGPYEQYF.

This clonotype was recorded at least ten times. The CDR3 DNA reads TGCAGTGCTAGAAGACAGGGTTACGAGCAGTTCTTC. It is translated as CSARRQGYEQFF. V and J are TRBV20-1 and TRBJ2-1; 7 nucleotides match TRBD1. Germline V CDR1 and CDR2: DFQATT, SNEGSKA (reference sequence). The CDR3 covers 12 residues. The ends lost 2 bases at V and 10 bases at J; junction bases unmatched: 5.

This clonotype was detected once. The genes are TRBV20-1 and TRBJ1-5, with D tentatively TRBD1 (6 bases). This CDR3 has 16 amino acids. The germline V gene has CDR1 DFQATT and CDR2 SNEGSKA (reference sequence). V lost 3 bases and J lost 3, with 18 bases in between. CDR3 nucleotide sequence: TGCAGTGCTAGGGTCCCAGGGGAAACTTTCAATCAGCCCCAGCATTTT. This codes for CSARVPGETFNQPQHF.

This clonotype counts as medium-sized. The V and J genes are TRBV10-1 and TRBJ2-7; D is perhaps TRBD1 (5 bases). Per germline, CDR1 WNHNN and CDR2 SYGVQD (reference sequence). V dropped 2 bases and J dropped 5 bases, with 10 bases sitting between them. The CDR3 runs 13 residues. The CDR3 here is CASSEAGLDEQYF. As DNA, the CDR3 is TGCGCCAGCAGTGAGGCAGGGCTTGACGAGCAGTACTTC.

On this clonotype: A junction end diverges from the germline sequence, so it may reflect a read error. V gene TRBV7-3 combines with J gene TRBJ2-7, with TRBD2 matching 7 bases. This CDR3 comprises 16 residues. Germline CDR1 SGHTA, CDR2 FQGTGA. CDR3 sequence (DNA): TGTGCCAGCAGTCTACGGCCAGCGGGGTTTACCTATGAGCAGTACTTC. Its protein product is CASSLRPAGFTYEQYF.

The rearrangement links TRBV10-3 to TRBJ1-2, with D tentatively TRBD1 (5 bases). V dropped 3 bases and J dropped 4 bases, with 15 bases sitting between them. CDR1 and CDR2 from the germline V gene are ENHRY and SYGVKD. CDR3 length: 15 amino acids. This chain's CDR3 is CAISDGGTSLYGYTF. The CDR3 DNA follows: TGTGCCATCAGTGACGGCGGGACGTCACTCTATGGCTACACCTTC.

This clonotype was observed at least ten times. The J gene is TRBJ2-5, the V gene TRBV5-6; D perhaps matches TRBD1 (6 bases). Germline-derived CDR1 and CDR2 are SGHDT and YYEEEE. The CDR3 runs to 13 residues. Deletions cut 4 bases from V and 4 bases from J, with 11 bases between. DNA of the CDR3: TGTGCCAGCAGCACCAACAGGGTAGAGACCCAGTACTTC. It codes for CASSTNRVETQYF.

This clonotype has at least ten counts. This sequence joins TRBV6-2 or TRBV6-3 and TRBJ2-1; D is unresolved. Trimming shortened V by 8 bases and J by 12 bases, and 23 bases separated the two germline ends. The CDR3 loop spans 14 amino acids. CDR1 and CDR2 (germline): MNHEY, SVGEGT. The CDR3 protein is CASQARSAQRMQFF. CDR3 in DNA: TGTGCCAGCCAGGCCCGGTCCGCCCAAAGGATGCAGTTCTTC.

This clonotype has a single count. The germline gene is not matched at one end of the junction; a read error may be the cause. The J gene is TRBJ1-1, the V gene TRBV5-4; TRBD1 is a possible D gene (5 bases). The CDR3 contains 14 residues. Germline V CDR1 and CDR2: SGHNT, YYREEE (reference sequence). The CDR3 DNA is TGTGCCAGCAGCGGGACGGGGGGGAACACGGAAGTTTTCTTT. Protein: CASSGTGGNTEVFF. The variable domain in full, with the rest retrieved from reference TRBV5-4 and TRBJ1-1, is ETGVTQSPTHLIKTRGQQVTLRCSSQSGHNTVSWYQQALGQGPQFIFQYYREEENGRGNFPPRFSGLQFPNYSSELNVNALELDDSALYLCASSGTGGNTEVFFGQGTRLTVV.

This clonotype was observed at least ten times. The DNA of the CDR3 is TGTGCCAGCAGCTCTACAGGGGGCGCACAGGGCTACACCTTC. This codes for CASSSTGGAQGYTF. This chain uses TRBV7-9 with TRBJ1-2; 9 positions agree with TRBD1. The CDR3 runs to 14 residues. V lost 4 bases and J lost 8; bases outside the gene matches: 8. In germline, CDR1 is SEHNR, CDR2 FQNEAQ (reference sequence).

This clonotype showed up many times. The chain combines TRBV11-2 with TRBJ1-1; 7 bases match TRBD1. The CDR3 covers 17 residues. The germline V gene encodes CDR1 SGHAT and CDR2 FQNNGV. With 3 bases clipped from V and 0 bases from J, the junction kept 10 bases outside the gene matches. The CDR3 protein is CASSLGTELAMNTEAFF. CDR3 coding DNA: TGTGCCAGCAGCTTGGGGACAGAATTAGCCATGAACACTGAAGCTTTCTTT.

With respect to this clonotype: Possible read error: a much larger clone is one base away. V and J are TRBV11-2 and TRBJ2-7; D is uncertain. V was clipped by 2 bases and J by 2 bases, with 13 bases between them. Germline V CDR1 and CDR2: SGHAT, FQNNGV. The CDR3 length is 15 residues. This CDR3 reads CASSLTGTPAYEQYF. The CDR3 region has the DNA TGTGCCAGCAGCTTAACGGGTACCCCCGCCTACGAGCAGTACTTC.

This clonotype was observed many times. This rearrangement joins TRBV4-2 to TRBJ1-3; D is possibly TRBD1 (5 bases). Per germline, CDR1 LGHNA and CDR2 YNFKEQ. Trimming left V 5 bases short and J 0 bases short, with 8 bases between. This CDR3 is 14 amino acids long. Here the CDR3 reads CASSDSHSGNTIYF. CDR3 in DNA: TGTGCCAGCAGCGACAGCCACTCTGGAAACACCATATATTTT.

This clonotype is medium-sized (0.01 to 0.1%) within its sample. The chain employs TRBV15 and TRBJ2-7, with no clear D. V dropped 1 base and J dropped 5 bases, with 6 bases sitting between them. The CDR3 runs to 12 residues. Looked up from germline, CDR1 is LNHNV and CDR2 is YYDKDF (reference sequence). CDR3 nucleotides: TGTGCCACCAGCAGAGGTGGAGACGAGCAGTACTTC. As protein: CATSRGGDEQYF.

This clonotype qualifies as medium-sized. V gene TRBV10-3 combines with J gene TRBJ1-5; the match to TRBD1 covers 7 bases. The CDR3 sequence is 11 residues long. Per the germline V gene, CDR1 is ENHRY and CDR2 is SYGVKD. Trimming cost V 8 bases and J 12 bases; bases outside gene matches: 7. The CDR3 loop is CAIGPGGDQHF. CDR3 sequence (DNA): TGTGCCATCGGCCCAGGGGGTGACCAGCATTTT.

For this clonotype: A read error is likely, as this CDR3 ends without the conserved phenylalanine or tryptophan. V and J are TRBV20-1 and TRBJ1-1, with D perhaps TRBD1 (5 bases). V was pared by 7 bases and J by 3 bases, with 24 bases between. This CDR3 has 16 residues. In germline, CDR1 is DFQATT, CDR2 SNEGSKA (reference sequence). CDR3 in amino acids: CSVSGASLPDDTEAFV. The CDR3 DNA sequence: TGCAGTGTTAGTGGGGCCTCCCTTCCAGACGACACTGAAGCTTTCGTT.

Remarks on this clonotype: Lacking the conserved final phenylalanine or tryptophan, this CDR3 likely reflects a read error. The V call is TRBV20-1, the J call TRBJ2-3; 8 bases align to TRBD2. This CDR3 spans 16 amino acids. V lost 0 bases, J lost 9 bases, and 14 bases stayed unmatched. The V gene's germline CDR1 is DFQATT and CDR2 SNEGSKA (reference sequence). CDR3 residues: CSARDMGLVAGRTQYL. The CDR3, as DNA: TGCAGTGCTAGAGACATGGGACTAGTGGCTGGGAGGACGCAGTATTTG.

This sequence joins TRBV20-1 and TRBJ2-1; 15 nucleotides align to TRBD2. Trimming removed 0 bases from V and 10 bases from J; junction bases left unmatched: 7. The CDR3 is 16 amino acids. The germline V gene encodes CDR1 DFQATT and CDR2 SNEGSKA (reference sequence). CDR3 region: CSARDGSGTSGREQFF. The DNA for the CDR3 is TGCAGTGCTAGAGATGGTTCAGGGACTAGCGGGAGGGAGCAGTTCTTC.

This clonotype was detected ten times or more. Because the CDR3's place on the DNA is in doubt, the DNA is left out and the CDR3 is given as listed by TCRdb. The chain employs TRBV19 and TRBJ1-3; no check of the table's D call, TRBD1, against the DNA was made. The CDR3 is 13 amino acids long, termini counted. CDR1 is LNHDA, CDR2 SQIVND, per germline (reference sequence). CDR3 sequence: CASSDFRGDTIYF.

J is TRBJ2-2 and V is TRBV24-1; D is unclear. Germline CDR1 is KGHDR and CDR2 is SFDVKD. V was trimmed by 9 bases and J by 4 bases, leaving 11 bases between them. CDR3 length equals 13 residues. The CDR3 coding sequence is TGTGCCACCCGGAGTTGGGGCACCGGGGAGCTGTTTTTT. This encodes CATRSWGTGELFF.

This clonotype was observed many times. CDR3 sequence: CASSLISSPKNIQYF. For the CDR3, the DNA is TGTGCCAGCAGCCTGATTAGTAGTCCCAAAAACATTCAGTACTTC. This chain connects TRBV11-2 to TRBJ2-4; D gene unclear. V lost 5 bases and J 2 bases, leaving 13 bases between the germline ends. The CDR3 spans 15 residues. Germline CDR1 SGHAT, CDR2 FQNNGV.

This clonotype was recorded at least ten times. This sequence joins TRBV20-1 and TRBJ2-5, with D uncertain. Germline loops: CDR1 DFQATT, CDR2 SNEGSKA (reference sequence). The CDR3 is 12 amino acids. V lost 6 bases to trimming and J lost 4 bases, with 12 bases between them. The CDR3, as DNA: TGCAGTGCCCCACGTGGATCAGAGACCCAGTACTTC. It encodes CSAPRGSETQYF.

In the case of this clonotype: This may be a read error: a much more frequent sequence differs by one nucleotide. J is TRBJ1-2 and V is TRBV7-6; 7 nucleotides align to TRBD1. Trimming at V came to 5 bases and at J to 2 bases, leaving 2 bases not matched to a gene. This CDR3 has 13 amino acids. Germline V CDR1 and CDR2: SGHVS, FNYEAQ. The CDR3 sequence: CASSPTGNYGYTF. Written as DNA, the CDR3 is TGTGCCAGCAGCCCGACAGGGAACTATGGCTACACCTTC.

The sample holds many counts of this clonotype. This rearrangement joins TRBV7-9 to TRBJ1-1; D is possibly TRBD1 (5 bases). Per the germline V gene, CDR1 is SEHNR and CDR2 is FQNEAQ (reference sequence). CDR3 length: 15 amino acids. Between the trimmed V and J ends, which lost 5 bases and 1 base, there was a span of 14 bases. In DNA, the CDR3 is TGTGCCAGCAGCCGGTCTCTTACAGGGAACACTGAAGCTTTCTTT. Translated, it gives CASSRSLTGNTEAFF. Variable domain in full (rest from reference TRBV7-9 and TRBJ1-1): DTGVSQNPRHKITKRGQNVTFRCDPISEHNRLYWYRQTLGQGPEFLTYFQNEAQLEKSRLLSDRFSAERPKGSFSTLEIQRTEQGDSAMYLCASSRSLTGNTEAFFGQGTRLTVV.